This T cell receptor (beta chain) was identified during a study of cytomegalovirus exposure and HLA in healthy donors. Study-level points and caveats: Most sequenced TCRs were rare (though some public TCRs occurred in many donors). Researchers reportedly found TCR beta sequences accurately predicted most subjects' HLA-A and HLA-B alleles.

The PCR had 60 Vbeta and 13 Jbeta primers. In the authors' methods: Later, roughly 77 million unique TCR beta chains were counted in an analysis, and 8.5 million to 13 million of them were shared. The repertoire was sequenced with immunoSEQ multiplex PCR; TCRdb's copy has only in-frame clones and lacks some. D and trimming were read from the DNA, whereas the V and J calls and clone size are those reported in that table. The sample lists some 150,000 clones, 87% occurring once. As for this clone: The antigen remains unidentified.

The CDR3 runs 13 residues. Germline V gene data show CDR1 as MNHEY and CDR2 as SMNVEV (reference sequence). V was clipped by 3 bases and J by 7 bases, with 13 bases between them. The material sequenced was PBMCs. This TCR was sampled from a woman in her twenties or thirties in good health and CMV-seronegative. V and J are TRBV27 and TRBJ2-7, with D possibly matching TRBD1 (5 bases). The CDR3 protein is CASSFAWGSEQYF. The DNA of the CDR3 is TGTGCCAGCAGTTTTGCTTGGGGCTCGGAGCAGTACTTC.